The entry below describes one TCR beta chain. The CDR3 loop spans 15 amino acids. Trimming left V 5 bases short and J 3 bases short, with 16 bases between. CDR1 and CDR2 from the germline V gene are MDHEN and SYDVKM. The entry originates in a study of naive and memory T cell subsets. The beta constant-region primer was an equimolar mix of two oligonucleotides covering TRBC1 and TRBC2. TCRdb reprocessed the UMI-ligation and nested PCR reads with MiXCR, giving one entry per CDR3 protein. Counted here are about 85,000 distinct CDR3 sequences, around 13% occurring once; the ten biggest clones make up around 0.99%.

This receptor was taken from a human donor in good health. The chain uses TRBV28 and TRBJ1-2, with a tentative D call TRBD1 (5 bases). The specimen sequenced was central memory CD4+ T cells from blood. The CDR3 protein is CASSLQEGEDYGYTF. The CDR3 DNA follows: TGTGCCAGCAGTCTTCAGGAAGGGGAGGACTATGGCTACACCTTC.